Listed here are 2 T cell receptor beta chains from one sample, sequenced in a study of early T cells in non-severe SARS-CoV-2 infection. Using its own MiXCR run on the 5' RACE reads, TCRdb lists one record per CDR3 protein. This sample has tens of thousands of distinct CDR3 sequences, with approximately 6% found just once. Sequences were derived from whole blood, sampled at baseline. The receptor set was obtained from an adult who was a healthcare worker with PCR-confirmed SARS-CoV-2 infection or an uninfected control (not recorded which).

This clonotype has ten or more counts. The chain uses TRBV7-9 and TRBJ1-2, with 7 bases identical to TRBD1. The germline V gene encodes CDR1 SEHNR and CDR2 FQNEAQ (reference sequence). This CDR3 has 13 amino acids. V lost 5 bases to trimming and J lost 13 bases; unmatched junction nucleotides: 13. The CDR3 reads CASSPRDRVTVTF. The DNA for the CDR3 is TGTGCCAGCAGCCCCCGGGACAGAGTGACCGTCACCTTC.

This clonotype came up many times. The chain combines TRBV7-9 with TRBJ2-2; D remains ambiguous. Germline V lookup: CDR1 SEHNR, CDR2 FQNEAQ (reference sequence). V lost 0 bases to trimming and J lost 2 bases, with 7 bases between them. The CDR3 runs to 15 residues. The CDR3 region has the DNA TGTGCCAGCAGCTTAGCCAGAGGAAACACCGGGGAGCTGTTTTTT. This encodes CASSLARGNTGELFF. The entire variable domain, with the rest obtained from reference TRBV7-9 and TRBJ2-2, is as follows: DTGVSQNPRHKITKRGQNVTFRCDPISEHNRLYWYRQTLGQGPEFLTYFQNEAQLEKSRLLSDRFSAERPKGSFSTLEIQRTEQGDSAMYLCASSLARGNTGELFFGEGSRLTVL.